Listed below are T cell receptor beta chains from one sample, sequenced in a study of T cell changes during pregnancy in multiple sclerosis. The repertoire was sequenced with immunoSEQ multiplex PCR; TCRdb's copy has only in-frame clones and lacks some. The data show 40,000 to 60,000 clones, almost 90% seen once. The material sequenced was peripheral blood, taken in the first trimester of pregnancy. These receptors were obtained from a female donor in good health, enrolled as a control in a pregnancy study. Both conserved end residues are trimmed from each CDR3.

V	J	CDR3
TRBV30	TRBJ1-2	AWSQVYGYT
TRBV5-1	TRBJ2-3	ASSLGQGPLDTQY
TRBV7-2	TRBJ1-2	ASSLFQIPNYGYT
TRBV18	TRBJ2-7	ASTTMGGSEQY
TRBV16	TRBJ1-1	ASSQSRGNAEAF
TRBV28	TRBJ2-7	ASSFYGEQY
TRBV7-9	TRBJ2-5	ASSPAGTQSGVQY
TRBV19	TRBJ1-1	ASIRSGGSTEAF
TRBV5-1	TRBJ1-1	ASSLAGNTEAF
TRBV28	TRBJ1-4	ASSYDRVGEKLF
TRBV6-5	TRBJ1-4	ASSLQVTTNEKLF
TRBV5-1	TRBJ2-2	ASSLVALAGAVNTGELF
TRBV5-1	TRBJ1-2	ASSSGQGPDVHT
TRBV5-6	TRBJ2-7	ASSWGGRYEQY
TRBV12-5	TRBJ2-3	ASGLPRDRGREDTQY
TRBV6-5	TRBJ2-5	ASGRETQY
TRBV27	TRBJ1-1	ASRKTGEATEAF
TRBV5-1	TRBJ2-1	ASSRTTLGNNEQF
TRBV19	TRBJ2-3	ASSQGQDLNTQY
TRBV6-6	TRBJ2-1	ASSTVGASYNEQF
TRBV14	TRBJ2-7	ASSQEPALAPYEQY